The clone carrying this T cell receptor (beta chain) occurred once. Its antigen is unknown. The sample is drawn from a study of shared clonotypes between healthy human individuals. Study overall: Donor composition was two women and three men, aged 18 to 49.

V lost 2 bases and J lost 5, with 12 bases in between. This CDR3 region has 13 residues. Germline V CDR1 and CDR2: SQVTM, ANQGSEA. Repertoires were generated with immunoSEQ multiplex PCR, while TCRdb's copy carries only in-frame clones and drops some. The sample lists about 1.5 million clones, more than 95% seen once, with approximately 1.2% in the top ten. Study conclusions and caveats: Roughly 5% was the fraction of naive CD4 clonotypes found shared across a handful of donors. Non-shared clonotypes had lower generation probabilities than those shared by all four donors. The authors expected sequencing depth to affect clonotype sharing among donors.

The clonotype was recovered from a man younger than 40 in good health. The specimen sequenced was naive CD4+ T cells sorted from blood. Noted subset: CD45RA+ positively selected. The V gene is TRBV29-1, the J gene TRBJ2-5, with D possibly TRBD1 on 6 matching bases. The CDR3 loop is CSVERQRGETQYF. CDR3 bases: TGCAGCGTTGAACGCCAGAGGGGGGAGACCCAGTACTTC.